The T cell receptor (beta chain) under discussion was sequenced for a study of blood T cell repertoires in COVID-19 (dated by TCRdb to 2020 to 2021). For context, the study as a whole: Samples covering the acute and convalescent phases of COVID-19 were provided by collaborators in the United States, Italy and Spain. HLA class I and class II types, where available, came from metadata supplied by the sample provider rather than from assay-based typing. The material from the prospective study consisted of cDNA or gDNA derived from T cells, B-cell-depleted T cells, or PBMCs. Samples were obtained from the ongoing ImmuneRACE study (first 160 participants) and from over 1,000 subjects provided by 6 global collaborators. Nearly every sample came with metadata listing a de-identified subject ID, COVID-19 status, age in years and sex. The repertoires were made available in a free public database intended to serve as a resource for research on the immune response to SARS-CoV-2. Deeply sampled blood TCRbeta repertoires from subjects exposed to, actively infected with, or recovered from COVID-19 were included in the dataset. Points the paper makes about the study in general: How much clinical and demographic metadata was included differed by source and by participant, and the metadata was provided uncurated.

Samples from volunteer blood donors who had recovered from COVID-19 were contributed by a second Seattle source. Each collaborating institution followed its own protocols to collect whole blood in K2EDTA tubes. For TCRbeta analysis, collaborator samples were shipped as frozen whole blood, as isolated PBMCs, or as DNA extracted from either sample type. To note about this clone: Its antigen specificity is not known. No base quality information exists; no much larger clone differs at one position.

TCRbeta CDR3 regions were amplified from genomic DNA using the immunoSEQ Assay, a bias-controlled multiplex PCR. The paper's processing steps were these. The number of nucleated cells in each sample was estimated by amplification of reference gene primers within the assay. To quantify the absolute abundance of each unique TCRbeta CDR3 rearrangement, sequence reads were collapsed and filtered. Productive Simpson clonality was computed per sample as the square root of Simpson's diversity index over productive rearrangements. TCRdb took over this immuneACCESS table, retaining in-frame rearrangements with V and J assigned. Such tables are incomplete; in checked studies, under half of the missing clones stem from an unresolved V gene, and the remainder is unexplained. V and J calls and clone size are copied from that table; D and trimming were computed from the DNA. Within this sample are about 230,000 clones, with roughly 82% of them counted one time only. The biggest ten clones account for around 2% of the sample.

V lost 4 bases and J lost 1 base, and the count of bases not matched to a germline gene is 6. CDR1 and CDR2 are drawn from the germline V gene (reference sequence): SGHNT, YYREEE. There are 15 amino acids in the CDR3, from cysteine to phenylalanine inclusive. The kept DNA is CDR3 alone, 45 bases in frame from the first base. The chain links TRBV5-4 with TRBJ2-7, and TRBD2 matches 9 of the central bases. The sequence came from a man aged 40-50 years who had recovered from COVID-19. The source material was peripheral blood. The bases are TGTGCCAGCAGCCCCGGACTAGCGCCATCCTACGAGCAGTACTTC. This is translated as CASSPGLAPSYEQYF. Outside the CDR3, residues come from the reference TRBV5-4 and TRBJ2-7 proteins, so the full variable domain is: ETGVTQSPTHLIKTRGQQVTLRCSSQSGHNTVSWYQQALGQGPQFIFQYYREEENGRGNFPPRFSGLQFPNYSSELNVNALELDDSALYLCASSPGLAPSYEQYFGPGTRLTVT.